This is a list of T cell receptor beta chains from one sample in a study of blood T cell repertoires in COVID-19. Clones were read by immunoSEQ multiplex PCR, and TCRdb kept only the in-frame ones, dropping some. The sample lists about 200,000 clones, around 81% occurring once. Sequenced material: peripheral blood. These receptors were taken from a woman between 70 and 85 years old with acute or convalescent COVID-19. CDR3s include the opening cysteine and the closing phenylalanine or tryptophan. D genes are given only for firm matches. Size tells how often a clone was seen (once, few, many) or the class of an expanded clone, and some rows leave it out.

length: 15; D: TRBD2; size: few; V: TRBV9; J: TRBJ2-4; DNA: TGTGCCAGCAGCGTAGGGTCTAGCGGGCGAAACATTCAGTACTTC; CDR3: CASSVGSSGRNIQYF
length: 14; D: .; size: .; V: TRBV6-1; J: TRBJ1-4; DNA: TGTGCCAGCAGTGAAGGGACAGTTAATGAAAAACTGTTTTTT; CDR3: CASSEGTVNEKLFF
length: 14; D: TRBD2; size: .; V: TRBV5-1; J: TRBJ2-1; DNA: TGCGCCAGCAGCTTTGGCGGGGGTCAGGATGAGCAGTTCTTC; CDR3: CASSFGGGQDEQFF
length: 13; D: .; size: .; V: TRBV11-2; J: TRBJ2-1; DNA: TGTGCCAGCAGCTTAGACAGCCGACAGTTGGTCTTCTTC; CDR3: CASSLDSRQLVFF
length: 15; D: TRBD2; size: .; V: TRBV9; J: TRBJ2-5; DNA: TGTGCCAGCAGCGTAGGCGGGGGGGCGGAGGAGACCCAGTACTTC; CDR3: CASSVGGGAEETQYF
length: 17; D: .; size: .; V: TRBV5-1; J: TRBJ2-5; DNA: TGCGCCAGCAGCTCCCCCAGTGTGGGCGGGGTACAAGAGACCCAGTACTTC; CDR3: CASSSPSVGGVQETQYF
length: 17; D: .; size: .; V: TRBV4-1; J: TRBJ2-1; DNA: TGCGCCAGCAGCCAAAAAGGGACTTTGAGCTCCTACAATGAGCAGTTCTTC; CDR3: CASSQKGTLSSYNEQFF
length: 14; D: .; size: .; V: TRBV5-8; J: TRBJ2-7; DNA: TGTGCCAGCAGTCCGGGTGCTCTTTCCTACGAGCAGTACTTC; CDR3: CASSPGALSYEQYF
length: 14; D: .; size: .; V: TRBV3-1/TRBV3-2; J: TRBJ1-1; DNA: TGTGCCAGCAGCCAAGAGCTACGGGTGACTGAAGCTTTCTTT; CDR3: CASSQELRVTEAFF
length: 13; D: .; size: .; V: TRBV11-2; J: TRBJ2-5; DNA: TGTGCCAGCAGCTTAAGCAGGCAAGAGACCCAGTACTTC; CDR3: CASSLSRQETQYF